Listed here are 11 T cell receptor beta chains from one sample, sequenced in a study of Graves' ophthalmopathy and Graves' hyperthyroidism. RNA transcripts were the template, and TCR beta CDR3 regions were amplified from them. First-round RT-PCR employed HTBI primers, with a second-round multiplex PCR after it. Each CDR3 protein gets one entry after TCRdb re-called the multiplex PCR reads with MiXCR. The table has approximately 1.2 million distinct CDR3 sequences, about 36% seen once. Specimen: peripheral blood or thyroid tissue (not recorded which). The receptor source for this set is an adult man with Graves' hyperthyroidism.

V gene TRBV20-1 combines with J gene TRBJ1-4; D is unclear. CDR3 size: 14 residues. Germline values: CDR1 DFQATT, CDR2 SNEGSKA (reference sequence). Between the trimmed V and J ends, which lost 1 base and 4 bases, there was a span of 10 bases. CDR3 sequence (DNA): TGCAGTGCTAGAGGCGACGGTATTAATGAAAAACTGTTTTTT. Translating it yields CSARGDGINEKLFF.

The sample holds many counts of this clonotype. CDR3 nucleotides: TGCGCCAGCAGCCAAGAATGGGGCAGGGCTCAAGAGACCCAGTACTTC. This codes for CASSQEWGRAQETQYF. The chain recombines TRBV4-1 with TRBJ2-5, with D possibly being TRBD1 (5 bases). The CDR3 runs 16 residues. Deletions cut 0 bases from V and 2 bases from J, with 13 bases between. Germline-derived CDR1 and CDR2 are MGHRA and YSYEKL.

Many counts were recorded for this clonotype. The CDR3 region has the DNA TGTGCCAGTAGTCTACAGGTTAACTATGGCTACACCTTC. Translating it yields CASSLQVNYGYTF. V is TRBV12-3 or TRBV12-4 and J is TRBJ1-2; a weak D match, TRBD1 (5 bases). This CDR3 spans 13 amino acids. V dropped 9 bases and J dropped 1 base, with 12 bases sitting between them.

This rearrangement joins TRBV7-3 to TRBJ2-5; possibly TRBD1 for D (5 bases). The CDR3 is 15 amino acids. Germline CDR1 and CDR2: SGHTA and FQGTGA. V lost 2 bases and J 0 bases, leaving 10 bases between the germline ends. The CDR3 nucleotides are TGTGCCAGCAGCTTATTAGGGGCTTACCAAGAGACCCAGTACTTC. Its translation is CASSLLGAYQETQYF.

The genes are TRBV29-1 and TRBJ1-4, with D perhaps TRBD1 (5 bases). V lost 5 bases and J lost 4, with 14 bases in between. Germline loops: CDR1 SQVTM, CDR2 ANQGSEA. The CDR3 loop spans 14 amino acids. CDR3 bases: TGCAGCGTTCCGAGGGACCCCGGTAATGAAAAACTGTTTTTT. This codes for CSVPRDPGNEKLFF. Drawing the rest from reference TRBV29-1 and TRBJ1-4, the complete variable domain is SAVISQKPSRDICQRGTSLTIQCQVDSQVTMMFWYRQQPGQSLTLIATANQGSEATYESGFVIDKFPISRPNLTFSTLTVSNMSPEDSSIYLCSVPRDPGNEKLFFGSGTQLSVL.

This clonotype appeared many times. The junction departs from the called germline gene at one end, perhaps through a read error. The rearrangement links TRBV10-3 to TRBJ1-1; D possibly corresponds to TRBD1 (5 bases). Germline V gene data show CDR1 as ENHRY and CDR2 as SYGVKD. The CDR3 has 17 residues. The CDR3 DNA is TGTGCCAGCAGTTCCATTACCCAGACAGACATGAACACTGAAGCTTTCTTT. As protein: CASSSITQTDMNTEAFF.

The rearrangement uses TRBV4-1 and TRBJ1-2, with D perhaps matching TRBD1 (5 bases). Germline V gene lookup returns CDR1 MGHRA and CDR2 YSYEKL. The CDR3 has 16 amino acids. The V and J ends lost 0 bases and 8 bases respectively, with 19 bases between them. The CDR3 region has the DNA TGCGCCAGCAGCCAAGACATCCTGGGGGATGGAGGAGGCTACACCTTC. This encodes CASSQDILGDGGGYTF.

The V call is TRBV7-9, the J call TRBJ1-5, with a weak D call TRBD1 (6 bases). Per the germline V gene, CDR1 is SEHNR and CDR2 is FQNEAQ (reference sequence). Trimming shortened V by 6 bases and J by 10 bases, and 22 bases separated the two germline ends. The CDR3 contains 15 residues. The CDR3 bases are TGTGCCAGCAGATTCGGGGGCGGGGAGCTTCAACCCCAGCATTTT. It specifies CASRFGGGELQPQHF.

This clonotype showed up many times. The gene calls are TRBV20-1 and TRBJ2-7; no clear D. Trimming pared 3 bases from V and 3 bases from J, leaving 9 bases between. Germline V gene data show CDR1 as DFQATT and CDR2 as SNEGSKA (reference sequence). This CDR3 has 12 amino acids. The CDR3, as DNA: TGCAGTGCTAGTATAGGCAGCTACGAGCAGTACTTC. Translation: CSASIGSYEQYF.

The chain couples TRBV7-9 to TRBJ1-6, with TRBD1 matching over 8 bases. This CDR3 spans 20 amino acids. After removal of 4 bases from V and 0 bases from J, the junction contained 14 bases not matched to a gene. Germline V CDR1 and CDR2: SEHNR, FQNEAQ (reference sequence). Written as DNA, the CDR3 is TGTGCCAGCAGCTGGTCAGGGACAGGCCTTGGAAGCTCCTATAATTCACCCCTCCACTTT. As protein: CASSWSGTGLGSSYNSPLHF.

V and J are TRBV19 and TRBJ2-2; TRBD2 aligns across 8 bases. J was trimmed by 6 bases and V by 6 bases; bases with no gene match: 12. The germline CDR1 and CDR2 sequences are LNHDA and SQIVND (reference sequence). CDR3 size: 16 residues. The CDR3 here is CASRPLGPGGPGELFF. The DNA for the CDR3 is TGTGCCAGTAGACCCCTTGGACCGGGAGGGCCCGGGGAGCTGTTTTTT.